The 9 T cell receptor beta chains below all came from one sample that was sequenced in a study of T cells in Graves' hyperthyroidism and ophthalmopathy. There were TCR beta CDR3 regions amplified from RNA transcripts. HTBI primers were used for first-round RT-PCR of the TCR CDR3. TCRdb analysed the multiplex PCR reads with MiXCR anew, one entry per CDR3 protein. The sample lists 340,000 or so distinct CDR3 sequences, approximately 17% seen once, with approximately 35% in the top ten. The specimen sequenced was blood. The source is a man aged 30 to 45 with Graves' hyperthyroidism.

This clonotype was picked up many times. CDR3 nucleotide sequence: TGTGCCAGCAGTTTTCGATCAGGGTTGGGCACTGAAGCTTTCTTT. The encoded protein is CASSFRSGLGTEAFF. The chain is built from TRBV28 and TRBJ1-1; maybe TRBD1 (5 bases). V gave up 3 bases and J gave up 4 bases, with 15 bases separating them. The CDR3 contains 15 residues. Looked up from germline, CDR1 is MDHEN and CDR2 is SYDVKM.

As regards this clonotype: A single base separates this from a much larger clone, so it may be a read error. V and J are TRBV5-1 and TRBJ2-7; D remains unclear. The CDR3 extends over 15 amino acids. The germline V gene has CDR1 SGHRS and CDR2 YFSETQ. CDR3 sequence (DNA): TGTGCCAGCAGCCAAATCGTGGGAAACGCCTACGAGCAGTACTTC. It yields the protein CASSQIVGNAYEQYF. Filled out from reference TRBV5-1 and TRBJ2-7, the complete variable domain reads KAGVTQTPRYLIKTRGQQVTLSCSPISGHRSVSWYQQTPGQGLQFLFEYFSETQRNKGNFPGRFSGRQFSNSRSEMNVSTLELGDSALYLCASSQIVGNAYEQYFGPGTRLTVT.

This clonotype came up many times. The chain combines TRBV6-6 with TRBJ2-7; D ambiguous. The CDR3 consists of 13 residues. V was pared by 0 bases and J by 7 bases, with 10 bases between. Germline V gives CDR1 MNHNY, CDR2 SVGAGI (reference sequence). CDR3 residues: CASSYSSLGEQYF. The CDR3 nucleotides read TGTGCCAGCAGTTACTCTTCACTGGGGGAGCAGTACTTC.

This clonotype was recorded at least ten times. The genes are TRBV24-1 and TRBJ2-3; TRBD1 might be the D (6 bases). Per germline, CDR1 KGHDR and CDR2 SFDVKD. The CDR3 consists of 19 residues. V shed 4 bases and J shed 2 bases, with 24 bases lying between them. As DNA, the CDR3 is TGTGCCACCAGTGACTCCCCTCGGACAGCCCCCCGTGCCACAGATACGCAGTATTTT. Translation: CATSDSPRTAPRATDTQYF.

This chain uses TRBV5-5 with TRBJ1-1; no clear D. Trimming took 4 bases from V and 1 from J, leaving 14 bases between them. Germline V gene lookup returns CDR1 SGHKS and CDR2 YYEKEE (reference sequence). The CDR3 is 15 amino acids. Here the CDR3 reads CASSLLLAENTEAFF. The CDR3 bases are TGTGCCAGCAGCCTCCTTCTGGCGGAGAACACTGAAGCTTTCTTT.

This clonotype showed up many times. The genes are TRBV11-2 and TRBJ2-1; 7 nucleotides line up with TRBD1. This CDR3 is built from 15 residues. Germline loops: CDR1 SGHAT, CDR2 FQNNGV. V dropped 6 bases and J dropped 7; count of bases not matched to a gene: 12. In DNA, the CDR3 is TGTGCCAGCAGGCGACAGGGAAACGTAGGGAATGAGCAGTTCTTC. This gives the protein CASRRQGNVGNEQFF.

The chain links TRBV6-1 to TRBJ2-1, with 9 nucleotides matching TRBD1. Per germline, CDR1 MNHNS and CDR2 SASEGT. This CDR3 spans 17 amino acids. V lost 6 bases to trimming and J lost 9 bases; unmatched junction nucleotides: 18. The DNA of the CDR3 is TGTGCCAGCAGACCCGGGACAGGGTTCTTTAGGCAGGGTGAGCAGTTCTTC. Its protein is CASRPGTGFFRQGEQFF.

J is TRBJ1-4 and V is TRBV4-1; D might be TRBD1 (6 bases). V dropped 3 bases and J dropped 5 bases, with 13 bases sitting between them. Germline V gene sequence: CDR1 MGHRA, CDR2 YSYEKL. This CDR3 comprises 15 residues. CDR3 nucleotides: TGCGCCAGCAGCCAGGTTCCAGGGGCCAATGAAAAACTGTTTTTT. It encodes CASSQVPGANEKLFF.

This clonotype was seen ten or more times. This chain uses TRBV6-2 or TRBV6-3 with TRBJ2-7; D is unresolved. The germline CDR1 and CDR2 sequences are MNHEY and SVGEGT. CDR3 length equals 14 residues. Trimming pared 7 bases from V and 0 bases from J, leaving 13 bases between. The CDR3 region has the DNA TGTGCCAGCAAGGACCTGAGGAGCTCCTACGAGCAGTACTTC. This translates into CASKDLRSSYEQYF.